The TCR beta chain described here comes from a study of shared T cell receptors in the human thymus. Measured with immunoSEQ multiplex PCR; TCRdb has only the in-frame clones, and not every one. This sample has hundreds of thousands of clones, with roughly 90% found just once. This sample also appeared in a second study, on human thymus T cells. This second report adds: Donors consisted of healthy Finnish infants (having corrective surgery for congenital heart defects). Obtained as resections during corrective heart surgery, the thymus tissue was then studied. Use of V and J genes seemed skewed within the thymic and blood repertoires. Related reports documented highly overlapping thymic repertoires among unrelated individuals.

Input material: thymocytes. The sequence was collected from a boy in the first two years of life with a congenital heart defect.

Written as DNA, the CDR3 is TGTGCCAGCTCACCCGGGACTAGCGGACAAGAGACCCAGTACTTC. Its protein product is CASSPGTSGQETQYF. The genes are TRBV18 and TRBJ2-5; 11 bases map to TRBD2. CDR1 KGHSH and CDR2 LQKENI come from the germline V gene. Trimming took 3 bases from V and 2 from J; bases not matched to a gene: 2. The CDR3 is 15 amino acids. Together with reference TRBV18 and TRBJ2-5, the CDR3 gives the full variable domain: NAGVMQNPRHLVRRRGQEARLRCSPMKGHSHVYWYRQLPEEGLKFMVYLQKENIIDESGMPKERFSAEFPKEGPSILRIQQVVRGDSAAYFCASSPGTSGQETQYFGPGTRLLVL.